The clone carrying this T cell receptor (beta chain) was seen more than once but under ten times. Antigen specificity is unknown. Together with a sample-barcoded 5' primer, a J-beta primer mix was included in a second PCR lasting about 7 to 12 cycles. Each cDNA molecule was tagged by a template-switch adaptor with 12 random nucleotides. From the 5' RACE reads, TCRdb called clonotypes with MiXCR, one entry per CDR3 protein. The sample has about 720,000 distinct CDR3 sequences, about 20% seen once. The data were taken from a study of blood T cells in healthy people across ages. Study-level points and caveats: As naive T cell percentage varied, TCR beta diversity correlated strongly with it.

Germline values: CDR1 SGHVS, CDR2 FQNEAQ. V lost 0 bases, J lost 2 bases, and 5 bases stayed unmatched. The CDR3 has 18 residues. This chain joins TRBV7-8 and TRBJ2-3; TRBD2 aligns across 13 bases. This clonotype was obtained from a man in his 70s in good health. Sequencing input: blood. The CDR3 DNA is TGTGCCAGCAGCTTAGCGGCCGGGACTAGCGGGGACACAGATACGCAGTATTTT. Translating it yields CASSLAAGTSGDTDTQYF.